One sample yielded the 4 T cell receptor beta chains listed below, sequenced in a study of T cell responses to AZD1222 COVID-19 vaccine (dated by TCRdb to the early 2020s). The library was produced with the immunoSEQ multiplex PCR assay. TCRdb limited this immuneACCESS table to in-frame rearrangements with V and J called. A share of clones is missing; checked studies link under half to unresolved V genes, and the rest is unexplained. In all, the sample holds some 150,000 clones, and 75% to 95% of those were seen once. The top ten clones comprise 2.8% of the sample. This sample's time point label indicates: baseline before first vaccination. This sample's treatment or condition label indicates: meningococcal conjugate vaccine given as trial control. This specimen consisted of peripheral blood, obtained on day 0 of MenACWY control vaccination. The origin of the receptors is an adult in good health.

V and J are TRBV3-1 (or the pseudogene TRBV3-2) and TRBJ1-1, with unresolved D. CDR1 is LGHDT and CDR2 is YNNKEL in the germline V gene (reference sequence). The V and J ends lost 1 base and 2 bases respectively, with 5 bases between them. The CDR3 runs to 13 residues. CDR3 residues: CASSQGENTEAFF. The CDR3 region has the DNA TGTGCCAGCAGCCAAGGTGAAAACACTGAAGCTTTCTTT.

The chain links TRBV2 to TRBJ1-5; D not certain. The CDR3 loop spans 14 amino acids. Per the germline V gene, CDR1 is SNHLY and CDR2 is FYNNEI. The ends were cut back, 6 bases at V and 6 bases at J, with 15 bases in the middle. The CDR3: CASSGLGMVQPQHF. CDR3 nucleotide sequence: TGTGCCAGCAGCGGGCTGGGAATGGTTCAGCCCCAGCATTTT.

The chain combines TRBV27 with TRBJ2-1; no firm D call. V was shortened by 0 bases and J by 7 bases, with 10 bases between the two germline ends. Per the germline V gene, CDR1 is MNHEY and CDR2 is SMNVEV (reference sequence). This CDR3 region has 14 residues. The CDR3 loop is CASSLSEGVNEQFF. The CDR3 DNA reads TGTGCCAGCAGTTTATCGGAAGGAGTGAATGAGCAGTTCTTC.

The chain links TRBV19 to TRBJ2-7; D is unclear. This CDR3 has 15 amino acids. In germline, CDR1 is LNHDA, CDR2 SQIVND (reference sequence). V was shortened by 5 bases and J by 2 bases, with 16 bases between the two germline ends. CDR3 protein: CASSLLPETAYEQYF. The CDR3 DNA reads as TGTGCCAGTAGTCTCCTCCCGGAAACCGCCTACGAGCAGTACTTC.